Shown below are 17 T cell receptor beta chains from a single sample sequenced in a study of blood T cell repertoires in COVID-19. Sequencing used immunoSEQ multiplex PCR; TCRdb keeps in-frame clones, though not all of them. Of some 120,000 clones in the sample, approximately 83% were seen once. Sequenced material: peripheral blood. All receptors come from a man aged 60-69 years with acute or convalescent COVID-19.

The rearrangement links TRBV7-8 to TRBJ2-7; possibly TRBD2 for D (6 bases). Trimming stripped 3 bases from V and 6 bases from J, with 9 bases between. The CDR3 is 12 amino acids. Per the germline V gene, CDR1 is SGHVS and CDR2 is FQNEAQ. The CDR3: CASSLKAGEQYF. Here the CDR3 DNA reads TGTGCCAGCAGCTTGAAAGCGGGCGAGCAGTACTTC.

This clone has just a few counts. This CDR3 reads CASSETGVYGYTF. For the CDR3, the DNA is TGTGCCAGCAGTGAGACAGGGGTCTATGGCTACACCTTC. The genes are TRBV6-1 and TRBJ1-2; TRBD1 agrees at 8 bases. CDR3 length: 13 residues. Trimming cost V 3 bases and J 4 bases; bases outside gene matches: 1. CDR1 and CDR2 (germline): MNHNS, SASEGT.

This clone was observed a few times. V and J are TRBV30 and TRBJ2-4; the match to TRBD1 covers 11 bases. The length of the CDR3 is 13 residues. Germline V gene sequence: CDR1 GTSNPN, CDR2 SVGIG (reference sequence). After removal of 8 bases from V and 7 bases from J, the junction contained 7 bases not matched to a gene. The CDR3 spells CAGDRGMGNIQYF. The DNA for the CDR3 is TGTGCCGGGGACAGGGGGATGGGGAACATTCAGTACTTC.

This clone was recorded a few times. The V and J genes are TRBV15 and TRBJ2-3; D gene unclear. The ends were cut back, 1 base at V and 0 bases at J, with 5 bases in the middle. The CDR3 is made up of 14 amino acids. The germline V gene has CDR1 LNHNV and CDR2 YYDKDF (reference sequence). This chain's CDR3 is CATSRVRSTDTQYF. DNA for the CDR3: TGTGCCACCAGCAGAGTACGGAGCACAGATACGCAGTATTTT.

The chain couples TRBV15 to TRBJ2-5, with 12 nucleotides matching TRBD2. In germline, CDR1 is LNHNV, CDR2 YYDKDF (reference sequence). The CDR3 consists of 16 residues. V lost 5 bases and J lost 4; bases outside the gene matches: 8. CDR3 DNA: TGTGCCACCAGCGTCCGACTAGCGGGAGAGGGAGAGACCCAGTACTTC. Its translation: CATSVRLAGEGETQYF.

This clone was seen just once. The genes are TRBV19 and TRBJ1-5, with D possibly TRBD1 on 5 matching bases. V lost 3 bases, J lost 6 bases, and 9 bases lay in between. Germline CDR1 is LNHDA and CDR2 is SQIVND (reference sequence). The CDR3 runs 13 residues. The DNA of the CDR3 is TGTGCCAGTAGTATGCGGGGGGTTCAGCCCCAGCATTTT. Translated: CASSMRGVQPQHF. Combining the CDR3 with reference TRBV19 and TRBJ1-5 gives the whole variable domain DGGITQSPKYLFRKEGQNVTLSCEQNLNHDAMYWYRQDPGQGLRLIYYSQIVNDFQKGDIAEGYSVSREKKESFPLTVTSAQKNPTAFYLCASSMRGVQPQHFGDGTRLSIL.

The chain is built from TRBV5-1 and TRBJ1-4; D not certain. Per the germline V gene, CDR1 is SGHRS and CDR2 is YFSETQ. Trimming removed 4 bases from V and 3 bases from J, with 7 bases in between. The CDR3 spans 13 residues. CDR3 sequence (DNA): TGCGCCAGCAGCCCTGCGGCTAATGAAAAACTGTTTTTT. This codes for CASSPAANEKLFF. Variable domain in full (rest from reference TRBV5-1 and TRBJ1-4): KAGVTQTPRYLIKTRGQQVTLSCSPISGHRSVSWYQQTPGQGLQFLFEYFSETQRNKGNFPGRFSGRQFSNSRSEMNVSTLELGDSALYLCASSPAANEKLFFGSGTQLSVL.

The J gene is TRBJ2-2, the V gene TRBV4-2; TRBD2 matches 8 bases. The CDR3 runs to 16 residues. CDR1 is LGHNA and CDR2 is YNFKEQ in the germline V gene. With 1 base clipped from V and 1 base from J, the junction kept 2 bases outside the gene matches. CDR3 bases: TGTGCCAGCAGCCAAGTGACTAGCGAGAACACCGGGGAGCTGTTTTTT. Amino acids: CASSQVTSENTGELFF.

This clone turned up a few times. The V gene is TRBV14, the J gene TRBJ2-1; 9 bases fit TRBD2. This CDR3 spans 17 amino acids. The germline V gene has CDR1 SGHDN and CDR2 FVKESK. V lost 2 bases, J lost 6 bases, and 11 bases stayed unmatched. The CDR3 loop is CASSQLRVGTSPNEQFF. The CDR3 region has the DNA TGTGCCAGCAGCCAATTGCGGGTGGGGACTAGCCCCAATGAGCAGTTCTTC.

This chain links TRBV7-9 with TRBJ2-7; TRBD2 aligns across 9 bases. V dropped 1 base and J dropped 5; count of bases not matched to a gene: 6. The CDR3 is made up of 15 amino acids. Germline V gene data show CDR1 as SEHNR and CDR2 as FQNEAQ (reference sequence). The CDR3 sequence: CASSLEAGGTHEQYF. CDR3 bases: TGTGCCAGCAGCTTAGAAGCGGGAGGTACCCACGAGCAGTACTTC.

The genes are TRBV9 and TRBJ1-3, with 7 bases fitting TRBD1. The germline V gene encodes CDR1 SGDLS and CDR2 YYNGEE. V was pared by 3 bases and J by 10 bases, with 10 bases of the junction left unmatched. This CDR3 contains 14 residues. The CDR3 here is CASSGFTAGGTIYF. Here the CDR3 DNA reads TGTGCCAGCAGCGGATTCACTGCAGGGGGTACCATATATTTT.

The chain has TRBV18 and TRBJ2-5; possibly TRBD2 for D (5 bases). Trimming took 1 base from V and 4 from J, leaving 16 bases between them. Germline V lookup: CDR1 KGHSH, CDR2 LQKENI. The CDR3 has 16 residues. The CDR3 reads CASSPRLTGAGETQYF. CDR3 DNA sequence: TGTGCCAGCTCACCACGCCTAACGGGCGCGGGAGAGACCCAGTACTTC.

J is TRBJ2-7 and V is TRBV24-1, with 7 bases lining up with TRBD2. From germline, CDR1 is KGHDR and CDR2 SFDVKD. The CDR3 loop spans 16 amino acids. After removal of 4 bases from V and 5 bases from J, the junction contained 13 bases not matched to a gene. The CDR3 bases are TGTGCCACCAGTGACCGAAAGCGGGGCGGCGTGGACGAGCAGTACTTC. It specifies CATSDRKRGGVDEQYF.

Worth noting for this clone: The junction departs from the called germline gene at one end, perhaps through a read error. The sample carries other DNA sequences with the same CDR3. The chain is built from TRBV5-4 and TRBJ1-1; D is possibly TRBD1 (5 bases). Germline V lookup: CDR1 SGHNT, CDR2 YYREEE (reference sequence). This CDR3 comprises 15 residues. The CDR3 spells CASSLFVQGNTEAFF. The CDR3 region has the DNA TGTGCTAGCAGCTTGTTCGTGCAGGGGAACACTGAAGCTTTCTTT.

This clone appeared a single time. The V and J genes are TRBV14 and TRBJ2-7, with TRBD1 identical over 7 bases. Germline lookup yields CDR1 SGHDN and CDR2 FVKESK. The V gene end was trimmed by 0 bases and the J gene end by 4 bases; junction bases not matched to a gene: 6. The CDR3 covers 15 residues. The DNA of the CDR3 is TGTGCCAGCAGCCAAGAAGGGGGCAGGGGTTACGAGCAGTACTTC. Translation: CASSQEGGRGYEQYF.

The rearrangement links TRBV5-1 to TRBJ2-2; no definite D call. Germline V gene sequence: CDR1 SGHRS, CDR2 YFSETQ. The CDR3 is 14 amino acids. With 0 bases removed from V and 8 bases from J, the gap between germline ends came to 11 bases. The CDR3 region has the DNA TGCGCCAGCAGCTTGGAAGGCCCTAGAGGGGAGCTGTTTTTT. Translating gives CASSLEGPRGELFF. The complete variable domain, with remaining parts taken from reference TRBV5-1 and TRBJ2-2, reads KAGVTQTPRYLIKTRGQQVTLSCSPISGHRSVSWYQQTPGQGLQFLFEYFSETQRNKGNFPGRFSGRQFSNSRSEMNVSTLELGDSALYLCASSLEGPRGELFFGEGSRLTVL.

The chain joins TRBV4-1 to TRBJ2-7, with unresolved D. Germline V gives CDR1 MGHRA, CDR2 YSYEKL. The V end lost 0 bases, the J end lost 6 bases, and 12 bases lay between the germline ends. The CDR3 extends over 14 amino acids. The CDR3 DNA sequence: TGCGCCAGCAGCCAAGATCGGAGTTCCCTCGAGCAGTACTTC. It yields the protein CASSQDRSSLEQYF.